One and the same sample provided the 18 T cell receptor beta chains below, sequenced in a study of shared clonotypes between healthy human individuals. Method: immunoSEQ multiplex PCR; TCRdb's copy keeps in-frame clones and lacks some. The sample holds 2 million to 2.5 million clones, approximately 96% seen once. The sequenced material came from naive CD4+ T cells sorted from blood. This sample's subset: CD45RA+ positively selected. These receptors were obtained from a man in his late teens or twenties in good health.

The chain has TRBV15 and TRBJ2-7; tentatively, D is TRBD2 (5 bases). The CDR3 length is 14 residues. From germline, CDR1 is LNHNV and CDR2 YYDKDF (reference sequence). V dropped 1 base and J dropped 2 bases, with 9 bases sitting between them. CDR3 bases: TGTGCCACCAGCAGAGGAGGGATCGCCTACGAGCAGTACTTC. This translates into CATSRGGIAYEQYF.

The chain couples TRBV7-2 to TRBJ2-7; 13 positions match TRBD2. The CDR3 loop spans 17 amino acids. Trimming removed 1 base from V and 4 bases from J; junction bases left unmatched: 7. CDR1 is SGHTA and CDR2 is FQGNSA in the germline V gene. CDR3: CASSLGTSGRLTYEQYF. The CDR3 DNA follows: TGTGCCAGCAGCTTAGGGACTAGCGGGAGACTTACGTACGAGCAGTACTTC.

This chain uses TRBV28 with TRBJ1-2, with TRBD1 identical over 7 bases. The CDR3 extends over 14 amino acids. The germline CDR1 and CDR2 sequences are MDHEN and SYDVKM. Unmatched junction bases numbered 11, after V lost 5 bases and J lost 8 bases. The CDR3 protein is CASSALTGVFGYTF. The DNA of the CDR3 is TGTGCCAGCAGTGCCCTAACAGGGGTCTTCGGCTACACCTTC.

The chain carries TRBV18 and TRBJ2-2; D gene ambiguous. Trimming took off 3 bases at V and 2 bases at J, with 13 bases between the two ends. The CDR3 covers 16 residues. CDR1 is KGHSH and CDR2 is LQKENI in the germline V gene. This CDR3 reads CASSPFGRENTGELFF. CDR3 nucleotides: TGTGCCAGCTCACCCTTCGGTAGGGAAAACACCGGGGAGCTGTTTTTT.

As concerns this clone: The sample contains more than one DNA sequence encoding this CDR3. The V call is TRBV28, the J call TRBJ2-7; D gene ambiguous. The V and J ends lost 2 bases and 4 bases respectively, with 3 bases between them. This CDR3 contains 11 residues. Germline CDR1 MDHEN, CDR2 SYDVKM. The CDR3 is CASSLQYEQYF. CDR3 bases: TGTGCCAGCAGTTTACAGTACGAGCAGTACTTC. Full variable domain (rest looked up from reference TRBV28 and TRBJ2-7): DVKVTQSSRYLVKRTGEKVFLECVQDMDHENMFWYRQDPGLGLRLIYFSYDVKMKEKGDIPEGYSVSREKKERFSLILESASTNQTSMYLCASSLQYEQYFGPGTRLTVT.

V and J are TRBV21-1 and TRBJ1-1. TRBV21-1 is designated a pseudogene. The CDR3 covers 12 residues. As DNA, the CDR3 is TGTGCCAGCACCTCTCTCGAGTCTGAAGCTTTCTTT. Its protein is CASTSLESEAFF.

Written as DNA, the CDR3 is TGTGCCAGTAGTATCGGGCGTATTGGCGCGTCGTCCTACGAGCAGTACTTC. This encodes CASSIGRIGASSYEQYF. The genes are TRBV19 and TRBJ2-7; no firm D call. V shed 3 bases and J shed 1 base, with 19 bases lying between them. CDR3 length equals 17 residues. Germline V lookup: CDR1 LNHDA, CDR2 SQIVND (reference sequence).

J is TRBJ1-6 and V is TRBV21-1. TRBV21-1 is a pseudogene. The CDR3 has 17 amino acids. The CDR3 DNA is TGTGCCAGCAGCAAAACTAGCGGCGGACAATATAATTCACCCCTCCACTTT. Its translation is CASSKTSGGQYNSPLHF.

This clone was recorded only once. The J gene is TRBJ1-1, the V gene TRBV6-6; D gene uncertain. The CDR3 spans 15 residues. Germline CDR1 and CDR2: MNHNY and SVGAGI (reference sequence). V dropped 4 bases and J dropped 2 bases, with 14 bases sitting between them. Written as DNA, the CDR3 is TGTGCCAGCAGTTCCTCGGGCAGGACTAACACTGAAGCTTTCTTT. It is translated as CASSSSGRTNTEAFF.

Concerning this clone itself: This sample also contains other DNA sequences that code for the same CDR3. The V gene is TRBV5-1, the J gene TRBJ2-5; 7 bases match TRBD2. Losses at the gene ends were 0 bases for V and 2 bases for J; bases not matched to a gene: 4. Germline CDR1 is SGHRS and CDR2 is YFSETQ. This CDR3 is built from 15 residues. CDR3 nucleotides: TGCGCCAGCAGCTTGGTGGCGGGGGTACAAGAGACCCAGTACTTC. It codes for CASSLVAGVQETQYF.

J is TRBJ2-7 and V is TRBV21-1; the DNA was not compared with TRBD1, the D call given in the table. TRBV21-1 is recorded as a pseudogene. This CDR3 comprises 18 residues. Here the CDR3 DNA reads TGTGCCAGCAGTCTGCCTCCAAAATCCGGGACAAGGACCTACGAGCAGTACTTC. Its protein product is CASSLPPKSGTRTYEQYF.

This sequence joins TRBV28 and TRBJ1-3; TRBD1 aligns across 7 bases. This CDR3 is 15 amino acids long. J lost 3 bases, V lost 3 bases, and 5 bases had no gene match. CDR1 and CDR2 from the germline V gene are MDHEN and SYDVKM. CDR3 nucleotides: TGTGCCAGCAGTTTTGGAGGGGGCGGTGGAAACACCATATATTTT. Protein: CASSFGGGGGNTIYF.

The CDR3 DNA sequence: TGTGCCAGCAGTTACTCGAGTAGGACCACTGAAGCTTTCTTT. It is translated as CASSYSSRTTEAFF. The J gene is TRBJ1-1, the V gene TRBV6-5; D is uncertain. The CDR3 covers 14 residues. The V gene lost 0 bases and the J gene lost 4 bases, with 9 bases spanning the gap. CDR1 is MNHEY and CDR2 is SVGAGI in the germline V gene.

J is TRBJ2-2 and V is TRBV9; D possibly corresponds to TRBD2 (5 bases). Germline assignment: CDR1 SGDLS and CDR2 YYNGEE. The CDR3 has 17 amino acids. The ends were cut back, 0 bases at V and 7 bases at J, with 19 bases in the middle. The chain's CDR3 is CASSVEGGTSLDGELFF. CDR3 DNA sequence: TGTGCCAGCAGCGTAGAAGGAGGCACTAGTTTGGACGGGGAGCTGTTTTTT.

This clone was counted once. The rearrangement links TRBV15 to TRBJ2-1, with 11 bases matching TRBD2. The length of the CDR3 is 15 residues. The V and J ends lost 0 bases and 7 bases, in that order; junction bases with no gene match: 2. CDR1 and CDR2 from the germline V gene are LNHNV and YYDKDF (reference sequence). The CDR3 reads CATSRELAGDNEQFF. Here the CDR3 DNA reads TGTGCCACCAGCAGAGAACTAGCGGGGGATAATGAGCAGTTCTTC.

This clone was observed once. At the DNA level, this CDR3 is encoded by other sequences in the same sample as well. CDR3 sequence (DNA): TGTGCCTGGAGTGGGGGGAACACAGATACGCAGTATTTT. Protein product: CAWSGGNTDTQYF. The V and J genes are TRBV30 and TRBJ2-3; D tentatively reads TRBD1 or TRBD2 (5 bases each). This CDR3 has 13 amino acids. Trimming removed 1 base from V and 2 bases from J, with 7 bases in between. Germline CDR1 is GTSNPN and CDR2 is SVGIG (reference sequence).

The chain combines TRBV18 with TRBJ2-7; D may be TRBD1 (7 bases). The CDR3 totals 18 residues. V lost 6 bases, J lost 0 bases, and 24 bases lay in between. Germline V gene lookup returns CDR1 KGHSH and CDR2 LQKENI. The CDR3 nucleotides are TGTGCCAGCTCGTCGGTGCCGGGGGCAGGGGGTTTCTCCTACGAGCAGTACTTC. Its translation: CASSSVPGAGGFSYEQYF.

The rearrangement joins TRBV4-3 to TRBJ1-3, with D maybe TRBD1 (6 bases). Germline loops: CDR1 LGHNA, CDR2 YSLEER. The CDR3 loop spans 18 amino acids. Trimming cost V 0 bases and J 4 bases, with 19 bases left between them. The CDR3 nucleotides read TGCGCCAGCAGCCAAGAAATAGGGGGGGCAGCCCTCGGAAACACCATATATTTT. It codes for CASSQEIGGAALGNTIYF.